The 11 T cell receptor beta chains below come from one sample, sequenced in a study of T cell repertoires in cytomegalovirus infection. Their cognate antigens are unknown. TCRdb analysed the reads with MiXCR anew, one entry per CDR3 protein. The sample has roughly 340,000 distinct CDR3 sequences; roughly 28% are singletons. The sequencing used cultured PBMCs, collected from culture after CMV antigen stimulation. All receptors derive from a human donor in good health (CMV status not recorded). Some clones in this sample may be carry-over from other donors' samples.

This clonotype turned up a few times. One end of the junction varies from germline; a read error may be responsible. V and J are TRBV20-1 and TRBJ2-1; D is undetermined. Germline CDR1 is DFQATT and CDR2 is SNEGSKA (reference sequence). This CDR3 contains 12 residues. The CDR3 bases are TGCAGTGCTAGAGGTGGCTACAATCAGCAGTTCTTC. It translates to CSARGGYNQQFF.

This clonotype occurred a few times. The J gene is TRBJ2-1, the V gene TRBV7-2; 7 positions agree with TRBD2. V shed 5 bases, J shed 0 bases, and the junction held 4 bases outside the gene matches. From germline, CDR1 is SGHTA and CDR2 FQGNSA. The length of the CDR3 is 15 residues. The CDR3 region has the DNA TGTGCCAGCAGCCCCGGACTAGACTCCTACAATGAGCAGTTCTTC. Translated: CASSPGLDSYNEQFF.

This clonotype came up once. The rearrangement joins TRBV28 to TRBJ1-2, with unresolved D. Germline V lookup: CDR1 MDHEN, CDR2 SYDVKM. The CDR3 covers 14 residues. Trimming removed 4 bases at V and 0 bases at J, with 9 bases between. The CDR3 DNA follows: TGTGCCAGCAGTTCCCAGCCGTCTAACTATGGCTACACCTTC. It encodes CASSSQPSNYGYTF.

This sequence joins TRBV7-9 and TRBJ2-2; TRBD2 agrees at 7 bases. The J segment lost 0 bases and the V segment lost 4 bases, leaving 5 bases of the junction unmatched. The CDR3 is 16 amino acids. Germline V gene data show CDR1 as SEHNR and CDR2 as FQNEAQ (reference sequence). CDR3 loop: CASSSLAGTNTGELFF. In DNA, the CDR3 is TGTGCCAGCAGCTCATTAGCGGGCACGAACACCGGGGAGCTGTTTTTT.

The sample holds a few counts of this clonotype. The CDR3 sequence is CASSLFQVGDRGNTIYF. The CDR3 nucleotides are TGTGCCAGCAGCTTATTTCAAGTCGGGGATAGGGGAAACACCATATATTTT. The gene calls are TRBV7-6 and TRBJ1-3; D unresolved. The CDR3 has 17 amino acids. V shed 2 bases and J shed 4 bases, with 18 bases lying between them. Germline CDR1 is SGHVS and CDR2 is FNYEAQ.

This clonotype was recorded at least ten times. The rearrangement links TRBV6-1 to TRBJ1-5; D uncertain. Germline V lookup: CDR1 MNHNS, CDR2 SASEGT. The length of the CDR3 is 14 residues. Deletions cut 6 bases from V and 6 bases from J, with 15 bases between. DNA for the CDR3: TGTGCCAGCAGCTTCGGCGGCTACGTTCAGCCCCAGCATTTT. It specifies CASSFGGYVQPQHF.

The J gene is TRBJ1-5, the V gene TRBV6-8, with 7 bases aligning to TRBD1. The CDR3 loop spans 14 amino acids. V was pared by 10 bases and J by 3 bases, with 9 bases of the junction left unmatched. The germline V gene has CDR1 MNHGY and CDR2 SAAAGT. The CDR3 is CATEGTVPNQPQHF. The CDR3, as DNA: TGTGCCACGGAAGGGACAGTTCCCAATCAGCCCCAGCATTTT.

Concerning this clonotype: A much more abundant neighbour one base away suggests this may be a read error. V and J are TRBV6-5 and TRBJ1-2; D is unresolved. The germline V gene encodes CDR1 MNHEY and CDR2 SVGAGI. V lost 5 bases, J lost 8 bases, and 12 bases lay in between. The CDR3 extends over 12 amino acids. CDR3 sequence reads: CASSKATRGYTF. The CDR3 DNA is TGTGCCAGCAGTAAAGCTACAAGAGGCTACACCTTC.

This clonotype was recorded many times. The gene calls are TRBV20-1 and TRBJ1-2; a possible D gene is TRBD1 (5 bases). The CDR3 length is 13 residues. Between the trimmed V and J ends, which lost 2 bases and 6 bases, there was a span of 13 bases. From germline, CDR1 is DFQATT and CDR2 SNEGSKA (reference sequence). CDR3 nucleotides: TGCAGTGCTAGAAGGGCAGGGTTGGATGGCTACACCTTC. As protein: CSARRAGLDGYTF.

There are a few counts of this clonotype. CDR3 protein: CASSLWSSYNEQFF. CDR3 nucleotide sequence: TGCGCCAGCAGCTTGTGGAGCTCCTACAATGAGCAGTTCTTC. The rearrangement joins TRBV5-1 to TRBJ2-1, with unresolved D. Germline V gene sequence: CDR1 SGHRS, CDR2 YFSETQ. Trimming pared 1 base from V and 0 bases from J, leaving 5 bases between. There are 14 residues in the CDR3.

J is TRBJ2-2 and V is TRBV24-1, with 10 bases lining up with TRBD1. CDR3 size: 17 residues. V lost 4 bases and J lost 4; bases outside the gene matches: 8. Germline CDR1 KGHDR, CDR2 SFDVKD. The CDR3 reads CATSDKSGTGVTGELFF. In DNA form, the CDR3 reads TGTGCCACCAGTGACAAGTCCGGGACAGGGGTCACCGGGGAGCTGTTTTTT.